These 8 T cell receptor beta chains originate from one sample sequenced in a study of OX40 agonist ivuxolimab in advanced cancers. The protocol was immunoSEQ multiplex PCR, while the TCRdb copy is restricted to in-frame clones and leaves out a portion. The table lists approximately 80,000 clones, about 85% of them singletons, with 3% to 4.5% in the top ten. Material: CD4+ or CD8+ T cells sorted from blood, obtained in a trial of the OX40 agonist ivuxolimab. The receptors were sampled from an adult with an advanced solid tumor such as melanoma, head and neck, liver or kidney cancer.

J is TRBJ2-2 and V is TRBV14; D is ambiguous. This CDR3 is built from 13 residues. V lost 0 bases, J lost 6 bases, and 5 bases lay in between. CDR1 and CDR2 (germline): SGHDN, FVKESK. The CDR3 DNA reads as TGTGCCAGCAGCCAAGATGGGGCCGGGGAGCTGTTTTTT. Translating it yields CASSQDGAGELFF.

The chain joins TRBV19 to TRBJ2-7; 9 nucleotides match TRBD1. From germline, CDR1 is LNHDA and CDR2 SQIVND (reference sequence). The CDR3 is 15 amino acids. The ends lost 6 bases at V and 3 bases at J; junction bases unmatched: 9. Here the CDR3 reads CASSPGTGRDYEQYF. DNA for the CDR3: TGTGCCAGTAGCCCCGGGACAGGGAGGGACTACGAGCAGTACTTC.

The V gene is TRBV28, the J gene TRBJ2-5; 10 bases map to TRBD1. The CDR3 spans 14 residues. After removal of 5 bases from V and 5 bases from J, the junction contained 5 bases not matched to a gene. From germline, CDR1 is MDHEN and CDR2 SYDVKM. CDR3 sequence reads: CASSEDRGWETQYF. The CDR3 DNA is TGTGCCAGCAGTGAGGACAGGGGGTGGGAGACCCAGTACTTC.

The genes are TRBV6-1 and TRBJ2-1; D possibly uses TRBD1 or TRBD2 (5 bases each). Germline V lookup: CDR1 MNHNS, CDR2 SASEGT. This CDR3 is built from 15 residues. V gave up 9 bases and J gave up 0 bases, with 15 bases separating them. CDR3 bases: TGTGCCAGTTTCTCCCCAGGGAGCTCCTACAATGAGCAGTTCTTC. Amino acid sequence: CASFSPGSSYNEQFF.

V and J are TRBV6-4 and TRBJ2-5; 8 nucleotides align to TRBD2. Germline-derived CDR1 and CDR2 are MRHNA and SNTAGT. The ends lost 4 bases at V and 4 bases at J; junction bases unmatched: 2. The CDR3 consists of 13 residues. CDR3 region: CASSAGRGETQYF. CDR3 nucleotide sequence: TGTGCCAGCAGTGCCGGGAGGGGAGAGACCCAGTACTTC.

This clone was seen only a few times. The V and J genes are TRBV6-1 and TRBJ1-5; D perhaps matches TRBD1 (5 bases). The CDR3 has 15 residues. Per germline, CDR1 MNHNS and CDR2 SASEGT. V was clipped by 3 bases and J by 0 bases, with 9 bases between them. CDR3 sequence: CASSDQGYSNQPQHF. The CDR3 DNA follows: TGTGCCAGCAGTGATCAGGGATATAGCAATCAGCCCCAGCATTTT.

Only a few counts were recorded for this clone. The chain recombines TRBV2 with TRBJ2-4, with TRBD1 matching over 9 bases. V lost 3 bases and J lost 8; bases outside the gene matches: 2. Germline CDR1 is SNHLY and CDR2 is FYNNEI. CDR3 length: 13 residues. CDR3 nucleotides: TGTGCCAGCAGTGAGGGACAGGGAGACATTCAGTACTTC. Residues: CASSEGQGDIQYF. Supplemented by reference TRBV2 and TRBJ2-4, the full variable domain reads EPEVTQTPSHQVTQMGQEVILRCVPISNHLYFYWYRQILGQKVEFLVSFYNNEISEKSEIFDDQFSVERPDGSNFTLKIRSTKLEDSAMYFCASSEGQGDIQYFGAGTRLSVL.

The CDR3 loop is CASSFKRDPGELFF. The CDR3 DNA reads as TGCGCCAGCTCTTTCAAGCGGGATCCCGGGGAGCTGTTTTTT. The V gene is TRBV5-1, the J gene TRBJ2-2, with 7 bases lining up with TRBD2. The ends lost 7 bases at V and 6 bases at J; junction bases unmatched: 9. Germline V gene data show CDR1 as SGHRS and CDR2 as YFSETQ. This CDR3 is built from 14 residues. Complete variable domain (other parts from reference TRBV5-1 and TRBJ2-2): KAGVTQTPRYLIKTRGQQVTLSCSPISGHRSVSWYQQTPGQGLQFLFEYFSETQRNKGNFPGRFSGRQFSNSRSEMNVSTLELGDSALYLCASSFKRDPGELFFGEGSRLTVL.